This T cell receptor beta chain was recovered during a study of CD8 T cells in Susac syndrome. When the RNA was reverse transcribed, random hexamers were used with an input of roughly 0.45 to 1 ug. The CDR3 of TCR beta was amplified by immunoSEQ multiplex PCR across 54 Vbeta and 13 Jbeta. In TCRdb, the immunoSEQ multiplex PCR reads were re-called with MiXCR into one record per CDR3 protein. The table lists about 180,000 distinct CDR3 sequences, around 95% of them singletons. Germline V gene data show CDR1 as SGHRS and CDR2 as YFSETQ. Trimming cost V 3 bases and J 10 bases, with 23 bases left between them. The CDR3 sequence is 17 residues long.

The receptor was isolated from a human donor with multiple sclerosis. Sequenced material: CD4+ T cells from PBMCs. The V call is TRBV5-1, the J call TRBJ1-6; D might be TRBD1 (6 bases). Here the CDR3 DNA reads TGCGCCAGCAGCTCCTCGGGGGACATCAGTCCGGGGTCACCCCTCCACTTT. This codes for CASSSSGDISPGSPLHF. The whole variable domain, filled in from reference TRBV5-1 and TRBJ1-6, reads KAGVTQTPRYLIKTRGQQVTLSCSPISGHRSVSWYQQTPGQGLQFLFEYFSETQRNKGNFPGRFSGRQFSNSRSEMNVSTLELGDSALYLCASSSSGDISPGSPLHFGNGTRLTVT.